A single count supports the clone carrying this T cell receptor beta chain. Its antigen is unidentified. A modified ARM-PCR protocol with three rounds of nested PCR amplified TCRbeta. Via MiXCR, TCRdb re-called the multiplex PCR reads, giving one row per CDR3 protein. The sample holds about 60,000 distinct CDR3 sequences, around two thirds seen once. The template was RNA from unsorted bulk tissue. Distant lung tissue was collected more than 3 cm away from the tumor edge. This specimen comes from a study of tumor and adjacent non-tumor tissue in lung cancer. Study summary: Patients comprised 12 adenocarcinoma, a couple of squamous cell carcinoma and 1 small cell lung cancer. Stage I to III disease affected approximately 11 men and about 5 women aged about 30 to 85. Study outcomes and limitations: Top 100 clones took a larger repertoire share in normal lung.

The CDR3 consists of 17 residues. CDR1 is SGHAT, CDR2 FQDESV, per germline (reference sequence). Trimming stripped 8 bases from V and 4 bases from J, with 23 bases between. Sequencing input: distant non-tumor lung tissue. The receptor comes from a man between 65 and 85 years old with non-small cell lung cancer. The rearrangement uses TRBV11-1 and TRBJ2-2, with D possibly being TRBD1 or TRBD2 (6 bases each). CDR3 loop: CASGGRTRGEGTGELFF. CDR3 bases: TGTGCCAGCGGCGGGCGCACAAGGGGGGAAGGCACCGGGGAGCTGTTTTTT.